This note documents a single T cell receptor beta chain sequence. This clonotype was counted many times. This receptor's antigen is unknown. The sample holds no much larger clone one base away, and base qualities are not on file. The entry originates in a study of CD8 T cells in ankylosing spondylitis (dated by TCRdb to 2016 to 2017). About the study as a whole: T cell receptor beta repertoires were profiled in healthy donors and ankylosing spondylitis patients so that disease-linked TCR variants could be found. Peripheral blood was sampled, and synovial fluid was additionally collected from ankylosing spondylitis patients. In total, the full study cohort was made up of 95 to 110 healthy donors and about two dozen ankylosing spondylitis patients.

TCRdb records Illumina HiSeq 2500 as the sequencer. TCR beta libraries were prepared by quantitative 5'-RACE with molecular barcodes. Turning to the authors' computational methods: A new computational method based on a probabilistic model of VDJ rearrangement was used to identify disease-linked TCR variants. Through fastp at Q25 and MiXCR, TCRdb rebuilt clones from the public reads, retaining in-frame beta chains. Under each unique CDR3 protein, matching rows form one entry showing the most common genes and DNA. TCRdb's processing, not the authors' own work, is the source of the V and J calls. This sample lists 100,000 to 150,000 distinct CDR3 sequences; around 13% were detected once. Jointly, the top ten make up 2.5% to 3% of the sample. What the work shows at the level of the full study, not this receptor alone: The disease-linked clones were reported to be significantly enriched in matched synovial fluid samples from ankylosing spondylitis patients. Blood from ankylosing spondylitis patients appeared to be characterized by a TCR beta motif composed of roughly 8 highly homologous amino acid variants. Some of the motif variants had been reported before in the synovial fluid and blood of reactive arthritis patients, a finding that suggests common disease-initiation mechanisms. In peripheral blood, the disease-linked clones were found at relatively low frequencies and had a CD8+ phenotype.

Inclusive of the bounding cysteine and phenylalanine, the CDR3 is 14 residues long. This entry keeps only the CDR3 DNA: 42 bases, framed from base 1. Taken from the germline V gene (reference sequence), the CDR1 and CDR2 loops are DFQATT and SNEGSKA. Unmatched junction bases come to 5, with V trimmed by 0 bases and J by 4 bases. The chain was built from TRBV20-1 and TRBJ2-7; 8 middle bases align to TRBD2. Sequences were obtained from blood, either unsorted or a sorted T cell fraction (not recorded which). The sequence was obtained from a female donor with ankylosing spondylitis or in good health (not recorded which). The nucleotides read TGCAGTGCTAGAGATCGCGGGGGGATTTACGAGCAGTACTTC. Translated, this is CSARDRGGIYEQYF.